The present entry profiles one T cell receptor beta chain with its context. This clone's antigen is unknown. No quality values exist for individual bases; no much larger clone is one base distant. At study entry, adolescents were screened for latent tuberculosis infection by tuberculin skin test and QuantiFERON-TB GOLD In-Tube IGRA. Immunosequencing was performed on unsorted cryopreserved PBMC and covered around 91,000 T cells per clinical donor on average. Eleven high schools in the Worcester region of the Western Cape, South Africa, served as enrollment sites for adolescents aged 12 to 18 years. Around 10 adolescents infected with M. tuberculosis and approximately ten uninfected adolescents were chosen and matched for age and sex. Adolescent PBMC were isolated from freshly drawn heparinized blood by density centrifugation and cryopreserved. The immunoSEQ multiplex PCR assay was used to generate TCR libraries, with TCR-beta and/or TCR-alpha/delta assays applied to each sample. The amplified TCR libraries were sequenced on the Illumina high-throughput platform. The study's processing was this. Clustering and dimensionality reduction relied on pairwise TCRdist distances among GMM-specific receptors from T cells that were either sorted ex vivo or expanded in vitro. The score assigned to each clinical repertoire was mean NN-distance, meaning the average TCRdist to the nearest 10% of tetramer-positive reference sequences. GEM TCR motif frequency was computed as the fraction of unique TCRs matching known GEM sequences by V/J usage and CDR3 length. Active tuberculosis was classified by linear discriminant analysis with leave-one-out cross-validation, implemented in scikit-learn. This immuneACCESS table, as held by TCRdb, lists in-frame sequences with V and J called but not all clones. Of the missing ones, under half trace to an unresolved V gene in checked studies; the others have no known cause. V, J and clone size were drawn from that table, and D and trimming were deduced from the DNA. This sample gives about 25,000 clones in total; approximately 94% of them show up just once. The ten largest clones take up 15% to 20% of the sample.

The junction carries 14 bases between V and J, which are trimmed by 2 bases and 6 bases respectively. From the cysteine up to the phenylalanine, the CDR3 has a length of 14 residues. Only CDR3 DNA remains: 42 bases, in frame from the first base. The germline V gene sets CDR1 to SGHRS and CDR2 to YFSETQ. This sample is drawn from a study of T cells in tuberculosis (dated by TCRdb to between 2017 and 2018). Context from the whole study: To characterize T cells specific for the mycobacterial lipid antigen glucose monomycolate (GMM), the study used CD1B tetramers together with high-throughput TCR immunosequencing. With ten people per group, a South African clinical cohort compared IGRA-negative adolescents, IGRA-positive adolescents with latent tuberculosis, and adults with active tuberculosis.

Overall study outcomes, separate from this receptor: Clinical samples were chosen by availability of cryopreserved specimens, and active tuberculosis cases were adults while controls were adolescents. Compared with IGRA-negative controls, TCR-alpha repertoires from active tuberculosis had smaller mean NN-distances to GMM-specific TCRs, which suggests that these TCRs underwent clonal expansion. A classifier using the diverse GMM-specific repertoire reached approximately 90% accuracy (AUROC roughly 0.9), compared with over 60% accuracy using GEM motif frequencies. Smaller NN-distances were partly driven by shorter CDR3-alpha lengths in active tuberculosis patients, and statistical significance was not reached for the TCR-beta difference.

Specimen: PBMCs. The chain joins TRBV5-1 to TRBJ1-1; TRBD1 is a possible D gene, resting on 6 matching bases. The source is a donor under 30 with latent tuberculosis or without tuberculosis infection. Some clones in this sample may be carry-over from other donors' samples. In nucleotides, the sequence is TGCGCCAGCAGCTTCACACAGGGCAGGGCTGAAGCTTTCTTT. Its amino acids are CASSFTQGRAEAFF.